Each of the 24 T cell receptor beta chains below was sequenced from the same sample in a study of T-cell memory formation after mild COVID-19. MiXCR was run by TCRdb on the 5' RACE reads, yielding one entry per CDR3 protein. The sample yields roughly 550,000 distinct CDR3 sequences, about a fifth seen once. Input material: PBMCs or a T cell subset sorted from them (not recorded which). The receptor source for this set is an adult woman who had mild COVID-19 (a few samples of this study predate the infection). Cell type and time point are not known.

The chain combines TRBV7-2 with TRBJ2-1; D not certain. Germline lookup yields CDR1 SGHTA and CDR2 FQGNSA. V was shortened by 4 bases and J by 6 bases, with 22 bases between the two germline ends. The CDR3 loop spans 17 amino acids. CDR3 nucleotides: TGTGCCAGCAGCTCCGACTCCACCTTCGCTCACCGCAATGAGCAGTTCTTC. Protein: CASSSDSTFAHRNEQFF.

V and J are TRBV3-1 and TRBJ1-1; 7 nucleotides line up with TRBD1. Looked up from germline, CDR1 is LGHDT and CDR2 is YNNKEL (reference sequence). J was trimmed by 1 base and V by 4 bases; bases with no gene match: 6. This CDR3 has 15 amino acids. The CDR3 nucleotides are TGTGCCAGCAGCCGCAGGGGGACGACGAACACTGAAGCTTTCTTT. Its translation: CASSRRGTTNTEAFF.

J is TRBJ2-1 and V is TRBV5-5; the D call may be TRBD1 or TRBD2 (7 bases each). Deletions cut 4 bases from V and 15 bases from J, with 17 bases between. Germline loops: CDR1 SGHKS, CDR2 YYEKEE (reference sequence). The CDR3 length is 12 residues. CDR3 protein: CASSVTGRAGFF. CDR3 in DNA: TGTGCCAGCAGCGTGACAGGGAGGGCGGGGTTCTTC. Drawing the rest from reference TRBV5-5 and TRBJ2-1, the complete variable domain is DAGVTQSPTHLIKTRGQQVTLRCSPISGHKSVSWYQQVLGQGPQFIFQYYEKEERGRGNFPDRFSARQFPNYSSELNVNALLLGDSALYLCASSVTGRAGFFGPGTRLTVL.

The gene calls are TRBV2 and TRBJ2-1; TRBD2 aligns across 10 bases. V was pared by 8 bases and J by 5 bases, with 9 bases of the junction left unmatched. In germline, CDR1 is SNHLY, CDR2 FYNNEI. This CDR3 region has 15 residues. The CDR3 nucleotides are TGTGCCAGCGGGAGCGGGAGGGCGACAAACAATGAGCAGTTCTTC. It is translated as CASGSGRATNNEQFF.

This chain joins TRBV6-5 and TRBJ2-1; TRBD2 matches 8 bases. In germline, CDR1 is MNHEY, CDR2 SVGAGI. CDR3 length equals 15 residues. J lost 9 bases, V lost 2 bases, and 9 bases had no gene match. CDR3 protein: CASSYSGGAMGEQFF. The CDR3 DNA reads as TGTGCCAGCAGTTACAGCGGGGGAGCCATGGGTGAGCAGTTCTTC.

This chain links TRBV7-2 with TRBJ2-7; D ambiguous. V lost 1 base, J lost 6 bases, and 13 bases lay in between. From germline, CDR1 is SGHTA and CDR2 FQGNSA. There are 14 residues in the CDR3. CDR3 loop: CASSLGWLLGEQYF. The CDR3 coding sequence is TGTGCCAGCAGCTTAGGGTGGTTGCTGGGCGAGCAGTACTTC.

The chain links TRBV4-1 to TRBJ2-7, with 8 positions matching TRBD1. This CDR3 is 18 amino acids long. After removal of 1 base from V and 5 bases from J, the junction contained 16 bases not matched to a gene. Per the germline V gene, CDR1 is MGHRA and CDR2 is YSYEKL. The CDR3 DNA follows: TGCGCCAGCAGCCAAGCCGGCCTCCCGGACAGGGCGAAGCACGAGCAGTACTTC. Translated: CASSQAGLPDRAKHEQYF.

Only a few counts were recorded for this clonotype. The V and J genes are TRBV20-1 and TRBJ2-5, with TRBD1 identical over 7 bases. This CDR3 is built from 14 residues. Germline values: CDR1 DFQATT, CDR2 SNEGSKA (reference sequence). V gave up 0 bases and J gave up 4 bases; unmatched junction bases: 5. CDR3 in DNA: TGCAGTGCTAGAGATAACAGGGGCGGAGAGACCCAGTACTTC. This encodes CSARDNRGGETQYF.

This clonotype was counted at least ten times. The rearrangement joins TRBV5-1 to TRBJ2-3, with 8 nucleotides matching TRBD2. The CDR3 has 16 amino acids. Trimming at V came to 4 bases and at J to 5 bases, leaving 12 bases not matched to a gene. Germline CDR1 SGHRS, CDR2 YFSETQ. CDR3 residues: CASSPQPGLGVDTQYF. As DNA, the CDR3 is TGCGCCAGCAGCCCCCAACCGGGACTAGGGGTAGATACGCAGTATTTT.

V usage is TRBV5-1 and J usage is TRBJ2-3; no clear D. Trimming took off 0 bases at V and 2 bases at J, with 13 bases between the two ends. The CDR3 contains 16 residues. Germline V CDR1 and CDR2: SGHRS, YFSETQ. The CDR3 DNA is TGCGCCAGCAGCTTGGAACCGTCTGGTAACACAGATACGCAGTATTTT. Translation: CASSLEPSGNTDTQYF.

The chain joins TRBV5-6 to TRBJ1-2; no reliable D call. V lost 2 bases, J lost 6 bases, and 5 bases lay in between. CDR3 size: 11 residues. The V gene's germline CDR1 is SGHDT and CDR2 YYEEEE. As DNA, the CDR3 is TGTGCCAGCAGCTTCGTAAATGGCTACACCTTC. As protein: CASSFVNGYTF.

This clonotype was counted between two and nine times. This chain joins TRBV11-3 and TRBJ2-3, with no clear D. Trimming left V 1 base short and J 15 bases short, with 11 bases between. Germline V CDR1 and CDR2: SGHNT, YENEEA. This CDR3 contains 11 residues. For the CDR3, the DNA is TGTGCCAGCAGCTTAGGTCCTAGTTATTATTTT. This codes for CASSLGPSYYF.

The DNA of the CDR3 is TGTGCCAGCAGCTGGAAGGGGGCAGTAGCTGAAGCTTTCTTT. This gives the protein CASSWKGAVAEAFF. This chain joins TRBV27 and TRBJ1-1; 7 nucleotides line up with TRBD1. This CDR3 spans 14 amino acids. The V segment lost 6 bases and the J segment 6 bases; nucleotides outside the gene matches: 10. Germline V gene sequence: CDR1 MNHEY, CDR2 SMNVEV (reference sequence).

This clonotype was detected a few times. J is TRBJ2-1 and V is TRBV5-1, with D hard to call. The CDR3 is 15 residues long. Germline CDR1 SGHRS, CDR2 YFSETQ. The V gene lost 2 bases and the J gene lost 2 bases, with 11 bases spanning the gap. CDR3 coding DNA: TGCGCCAGCAGCTTCCCGACGGATACCTACAATGAGCAGTTCTTC. Amino acid sequence: CASSFPTDTYNEQFF.

The sample holds many counts of this clonotype. The chain joins TRBV7-9 to TRBJ1-6; D is undetermined. The CDR3 loop spans 14 amino acids. Trimming removed 3 bases at V and 7 bases at J, with 10 bases between. Per the germline V gene, CDR1 is SEHNR and CDR2 is FQNEAQ (reference sequence). The CDR3 region has the DNA TGTGCCAGCAGCTTTGGGGAAGGAAATTCACCCCTCCACTTT. It encodes CASSFGEGNSPLHF.

This clonotype came up a few times. This chain connects TRBV10-3 to TRBJ2-5, with 10 bases fitting TRBD2. The junction had 5 bases not matched to a gene; V was cut back by 2 bases and J by 5 bases. The CDR3 spans 15 residues. Germline assignment: CDR1 ENHRY and CDR2 SYGVKD. CDR3 in amino acids: CAISEKSGGDETQYF. CDR3 bases: TGTGCCATCAGTGAGAAGAGCGGGGGGGATGAGACCCAGTACTTC.

The CDR3 loop is CAISDDLEQYF. In nucleotides, the CDR3 is TGTGCCATCAGTGATGATCTCGAGCAGTACTTC. The V and J genes are TRBV10-3 and TRBJ2-7; D is uncertain. V lost 3 bases, J lost 6 bases, and 6 bases lay in between. Germline V gene lookup returns CDR1 ENHRY and CDR2 SYGVKD. The length of the CDR3 is 11 residues.

The rearrangement uses TRBV11-2 and TRBJ2-1; D is perhaps TRBD1 (5 bases). V was pared by 0 bases and J by 8 bases, with 5 bases between. The length of the CDR3 is 12 residues. Germline V gives CDR1 SGHAT, CDR2 FQNNGV. The CDR3 DNA reads as TGTGCCAGCAGCTTAGAGGGGCATGAGCAGTTCTTC. Protein: CASSLEGHEQFF. Full variable domain (missing parts from reference TRBV11-2 and TRBJ2-1): EAGVAQSPRYKIIEKRQSVAFWCNPISGHATLYWYQQILGQGPKLLIQFQNNGVVDDSQLPKDRFSAERLKGVDSTLKIQPAKLEDSAVYLCASSLEGHEQFFGPGTRLTVL.

This chain links TRBV10-3 with TRBJ2-7, with 11 bases matching TRBD1. The CDR3 runs to 15 residues. Germline V lookup: CDR1 ENHRY, CDR2 SYGVKD. Trimming cost V 4 bases and J 2 bases; bases outside gene matches: 4. The CDR3 loop reads CAISAGQGAAYEQYF. CDR3 DNA sequence: TGTGCCATCAGTGCCGGACAGGGGGCCGCCTACGAGCAGTACTTC.

This clonotype was seen more than once but under ten times. The CDR3 reads CASTLSPGLQETQYF. As DNA, the CDR3 is TGCGCCAGCACCCTCTCCCCAGGGCTTCAAGAGACCCAGTACTTC. This chain joins TRBV5-1 and TRBJ2-5, with D possibly matching TRBD1 (5 bases). The V and J ends lost 6 bases and 2 bases respectively, with 17 bases between them. Germline V gene lookup returns CDR1 SGHRS and CDR2 YFSETQ. This CDR3 spans 15 amino acids.

This chain connects TRBV29-1 to TRBJ1-2; D unresolved. Trimming left V 2 bases short and J 3 bases short, with 7 bases between. Germline loops: CDR1 SQVTM, CDR2 ANQGSEA. The CDR3 runs 12 residues. CDR3: CSVETGYYGYTF. CDR3 bases: TGCAGCGTTGAAACTGGTTACTATGGCTACACCTTC.

The chain has TRBV25-1 and TRBJ2-5, with a tentative D call TRBD2 (6 bases). The germline gives CDR1 MGHDK, CDR2 SYGVNS. Trimming stripped 5 bases from V and 7 bases from J, with 14 bases between. The CDR3 runs to 13 residues. DNA of the CDR3: TGTGCCAGCAGTCATAGCGGCAGCGGGACCCAGTACTTC. Its translation is CASSHSGSGTQYF.

The V and J genes are TRBV20-1 and TRBJ1-1, with D unresolved. Deletions cut 3 bases from V and 11 bases from J, with 10 bases between. This CDR3 region has 10 residues. Germline V gene data show CDR1 as DFQATT and CDR2 as SNEGSKA (reference sequence). The CDR3 spells CSASSERAFF. CDR3 sequence (DNA): TGCAGTGCTAGTTCGGAAAGGGCTTTCTTT.

This clonotype has more than one count but fewer than ten. This chain links TRBV28 with TRBJ1-1; a possible D gene is TRBD1 (5 bases). The CDR3 is made up of 15 amino acids. Trimming removed 2 bases from V and 4 bases from J, with 14 bases in between. Germline loops: CDR1 MDHEN, CDR2 SYDVKM. The CDR3 DNA is TGTGCCAGCAGTTTAACGGTAGCAGGGACCACTGAAGCTTTCTTT. This encodes CASSLTVAGTTEAFF.